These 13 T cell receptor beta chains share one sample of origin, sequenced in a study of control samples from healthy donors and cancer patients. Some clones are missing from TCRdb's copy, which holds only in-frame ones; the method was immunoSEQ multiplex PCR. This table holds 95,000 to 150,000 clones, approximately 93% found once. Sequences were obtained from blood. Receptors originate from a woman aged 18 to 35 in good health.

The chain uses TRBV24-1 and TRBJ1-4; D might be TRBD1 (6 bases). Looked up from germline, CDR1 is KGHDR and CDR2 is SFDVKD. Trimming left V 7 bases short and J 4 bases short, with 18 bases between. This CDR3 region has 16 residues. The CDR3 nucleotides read TGTGCCACCAGCCCTGGGACGGAACAGGGTAATGAAAAACTGTTTTTT. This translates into CATSPGTEQGNEKLFF.

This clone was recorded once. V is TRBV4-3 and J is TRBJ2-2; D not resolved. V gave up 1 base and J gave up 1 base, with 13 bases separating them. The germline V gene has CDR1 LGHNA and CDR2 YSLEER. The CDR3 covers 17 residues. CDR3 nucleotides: TGCGCCAGCAGCCAAGTGGTACAGATAGGGAACACCGGGGAGCTGTTTTTT. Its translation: CASSQVVQIGNTGELFF.

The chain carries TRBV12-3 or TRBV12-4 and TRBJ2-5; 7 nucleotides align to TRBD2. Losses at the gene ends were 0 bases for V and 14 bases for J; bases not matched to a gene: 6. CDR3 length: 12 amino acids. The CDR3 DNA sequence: TGTGCCAGCAGTTTAGCGAGGACGGGGGGATACTTC. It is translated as CASSLARTGGYF.

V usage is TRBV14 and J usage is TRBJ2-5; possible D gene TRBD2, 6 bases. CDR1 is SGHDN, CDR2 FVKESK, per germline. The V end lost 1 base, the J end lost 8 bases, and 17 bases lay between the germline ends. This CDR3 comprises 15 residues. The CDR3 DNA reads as TGTGCCAGCAGCCAAGTGGGGACTCCTGTTGACACCCAGTACTTC. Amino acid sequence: CASSQVGTPVDTQYF.

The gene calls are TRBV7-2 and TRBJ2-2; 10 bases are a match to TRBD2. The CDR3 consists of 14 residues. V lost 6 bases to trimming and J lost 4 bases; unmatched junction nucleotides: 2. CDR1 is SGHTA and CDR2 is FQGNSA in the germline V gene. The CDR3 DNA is TGTGCCAGCAGTAGCGGGGGGAGCACCGGGGAGCTGTTTTTT. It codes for CASSSGGSTGELFF.

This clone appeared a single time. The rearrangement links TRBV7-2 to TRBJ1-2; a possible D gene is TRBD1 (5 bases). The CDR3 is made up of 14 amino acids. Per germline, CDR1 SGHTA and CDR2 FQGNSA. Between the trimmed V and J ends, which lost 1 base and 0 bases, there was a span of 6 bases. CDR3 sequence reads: CASSLGTTNYGYTF. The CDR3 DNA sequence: TGTGCCAGCAGCTTAGGGACAACTAACTATGGCTACACCTTC.

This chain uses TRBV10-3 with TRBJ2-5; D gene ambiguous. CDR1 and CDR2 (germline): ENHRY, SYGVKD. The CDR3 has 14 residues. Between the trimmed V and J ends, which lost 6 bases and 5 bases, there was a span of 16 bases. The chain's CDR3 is CAIRPDGLEETQYF. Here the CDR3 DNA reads TGTGCCATCAGACCCGACGGGTTAGAGGAGACCCAGTACTTC.

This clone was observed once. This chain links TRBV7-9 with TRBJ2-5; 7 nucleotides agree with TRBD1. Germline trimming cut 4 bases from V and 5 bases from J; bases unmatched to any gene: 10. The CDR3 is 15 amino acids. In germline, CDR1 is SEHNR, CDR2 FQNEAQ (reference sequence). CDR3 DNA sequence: TGTGCCAGCAGCTCCCGGGACAGCCCCGCGGAGACCCAGTACTTC. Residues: CASSSRDSPAETQYF.

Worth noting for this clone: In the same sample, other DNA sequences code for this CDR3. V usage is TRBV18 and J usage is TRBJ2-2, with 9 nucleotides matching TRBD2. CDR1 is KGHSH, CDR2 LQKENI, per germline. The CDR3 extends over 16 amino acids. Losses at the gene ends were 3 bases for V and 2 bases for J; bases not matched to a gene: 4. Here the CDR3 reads CASSPRLAGNTGELFF. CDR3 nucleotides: TGTGCCAGCTCACCTAGGCTAGCGGGAAACACCGGGGAGCTGTTTTTT.

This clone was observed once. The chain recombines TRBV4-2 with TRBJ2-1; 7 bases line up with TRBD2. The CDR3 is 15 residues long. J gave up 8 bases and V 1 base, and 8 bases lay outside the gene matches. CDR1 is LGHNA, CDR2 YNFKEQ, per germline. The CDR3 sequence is CASSQVRETPYEQFF. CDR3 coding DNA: TGTGCCAGCAGCCAAGTGCGGGAGACTCCGTATGAGCAGTTCTTC.

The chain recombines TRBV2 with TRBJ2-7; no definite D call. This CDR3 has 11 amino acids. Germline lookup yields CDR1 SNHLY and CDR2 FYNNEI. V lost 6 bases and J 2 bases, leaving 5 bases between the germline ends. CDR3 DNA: TGTGCCAGCAGCCCTACCTACGAGCAGTACTTC. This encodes CASSPTYEQYF.

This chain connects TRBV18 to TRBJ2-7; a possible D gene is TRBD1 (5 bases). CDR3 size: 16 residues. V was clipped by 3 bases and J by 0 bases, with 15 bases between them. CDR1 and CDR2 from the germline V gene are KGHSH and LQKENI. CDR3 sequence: CASSPGSGPPSYEQYF. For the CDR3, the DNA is TGTGCCAGCTCACCGGGATCAGGGCCCCCCTCCTACGAGCAGTACTTC.

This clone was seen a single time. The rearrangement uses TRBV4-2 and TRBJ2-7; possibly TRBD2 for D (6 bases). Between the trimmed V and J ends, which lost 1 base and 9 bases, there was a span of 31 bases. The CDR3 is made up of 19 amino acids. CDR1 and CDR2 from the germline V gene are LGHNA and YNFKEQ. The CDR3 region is CASSQVRQIRSKAMEGQYF. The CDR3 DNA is TGTGCCAGCAGCCAAGTACGGCAGATTCGTTCAAAGGCCATGGAGGGGCAGTACTTC.